Listed below are T cell receptor beta chains from one sample, sequenced in a study of cytomegalovirus exposure and HLA in healthy donors. Assay used: immunoSEQ multiplex PCR; TCRdb lists only in-frame clones, some missing. The table lists some 150,000 clones, 70% to 90% of them singletons. What was sequenced was PBMCs. These receptors were collected from a woman aged 18-30 years in good health and CMV-seropositive. Each CDR3 is given with its conserved first and last residue. The order of the fields is clone size, D gene, J gene, V gene, CDR3 protein, CDR3 DNA. The D gene is left open where the match is weak. A row's size may be missing; if present it is once, few, many or a size class.

. TRBD2 TRBJ2-1 TRBV11-3 CASPSGRYSYNEQFF TGTGCCAGCCCAAGCGGGAGATATTCCTACAATGAGCAGTTCTTC
. . TRBJ2-1 TRBV4-3 CASSQDLRQGYEQFF TGCGCCAGCAGCCAAGATCTCCGGCAGGGCTATGAGCAGTTCTTC
. . TRBJ1-2 TRBV30 CAWTGNYGYTF TGTGCCTGGACAGGGAACTATGGCTACACCTTC
few . TRBJ1-5 TRBV2 CASSVGANNQPQHF TGTGCCAGCAGTGTAGGGGCAAACAATCAGCCCCAGCATTTT
. TRBD2 TRBJ2-3 TRBV4-2 CASSRVGGVEDTQYF TGTGCCAGCAGCCGAGTGGGGGGGGTGGAAGATACGCAGTATTTT
few TRBD1 TRBJ1-5 TRBV2 CASSPGQGYQPQHF TGTGCCAGCAGCCCCGGACAGGGCTATCAGCCCCAGCATTTT
. . TRBJ1-5 TRBV7-9 CASSTSDNVGNQPQHF TGTGCCAGCAGCACCTCGGACAATGTAGGCAATCAGCCCCAGCATTTT
. TRBD1 TRBJ1-1 TRBV5-1 CASSPWQGANVGTEAFF TGCGCCAGCAGCCCCTGGCAGGGGGCGAACGTGGGCACTGAAGCTTTCTTT
. TRBD1 TRBJ1-1 TRBV5-1 CASSRGLDTEAFF TGCGCCAGCAGCAGGGGGCTAGACACTGAAGCTTTCTTT
few . TRBJ1-1 TRBV20-1 CSARSVSEAFF TGCAGTGCCAGGTCAGTGTCTGAAGCTTTCTTT
. TRBD2 TRBJ2-2 TRBV19 CASSMRLAAKYTGELFF TGTGCCAGTAGTATGCGGCTAGCGGCAAAGTACACCGGGGAGCTGTTTTTT
. . TRBJ1-4 TRBV19 CASSIGLPGFYGEKLFF TGTGCCAGTAGTATAGGACTCCCAGGGTTCTACGGGGAAAAACTGTTTTTT
. . TRBJ2-7 TRBV9 CASSVEGLAASEQYF TGTGCCAGCAGCGTAGAAGGGCTAGCCGCGAGCGAGCAGTACTTC
. TRBD2 TRBJ2-7 TRBV6-5 CASSLLAGGDEQYF TGTGCCAGCAGTTTACTAGCGGGAGGAGACGAGCAGTACTTC
few . TRBJ2-3 TRBV6-4 CASSDTTRDWDTQYF TGTGCCAGCAGTGATACGACGCGGGACTGGGATACGCAGTATTTT
. . TRBJ2-7 TRBV4-3 CASSGQPYEQYF TGCGCCAGCAGCGGACAGCCCTACGAGCAGTACTTC
. . TRBJ2-5 TRBV7-9 CASSLREQETQYF TGTGCCAGCAGCTTGCGAGAGCAAGAGACCCAGTACTTC
once . TRBJ1-4 TRBV28 CASSGADSGANEKLFF TGTGCCAGCAGTGGAGCGGACAGTGGGGCTAATGAAAAACTGTTTTTT
. TRBD1 TRBJ1-1 TRBV7-3 CASSRYTGGTATF TGTGCCAGCAGCCGTTATACAGGGGGCACCGCGACCTTT
. TRBD2 TRBJ2-7 TRBV4-1 CASSQGGRDRFEQYF TGCGCCAGCAGCCAAGGCGGGAGAGATCGTTTCGAGCAGTACTTC
. . TRBJ1-2 TRBV21-1 CASSAGTVGYTF TGTGCCAGCAGCGCAGGAACTGTTGGCTACACCTTC
once . TRBJ2-1 TRBV6-1 CASRSVGVSFF TGTGCCAGCAGAAGCGTCGGAGTGTCGTTCTTC
. TRBD2 TRBJ2-1 TRBV5-6 CASSFGTSGSVQFF TGTGCCAGCAGCTTCGGGACTAGCGGGAGTGTTCAGTTCTTC
. . TRBJ2-2 TRBV19 CASSIRAPNTGELFF TGTGCCAGTAGTATCAGGGCTCCTAACACCGGGGAGCTGTTTTTT
. TRBD2 TRBJ2-7 TRBV11-2 CASSLATSGSEQYF TGTGCCAGCAGCTTAGCGACTAGCGGCTCCGAGCAGTACTTC
. . TRBJ1-1 TRBV10-3 CAIRQQGWDTEAFF TGTGCCATCAGACAACAGGGCTGGGACACTGAAGCTTTCTTT
. . TRBJ2-7 TRBV28 CASSLAGKAYEQYF TGTGCCAGCAGTTTAGCGGGAAAAGCCTACGAGCAGTACTTC
. TRBD1 TRBJ1-5 TRBV9 CASSPRTGDGQPQHF TGTGCCAGCAGCCCACGGACAGGGGACGGTCAGCCCCAGCATTTT
once TRBD1 TRBJ2-7 TRBV2 CASRRDRGLSYEQYF TGTGCCAGCAGGAGGGACAGGGGGCTCTCCTACGAGCAGTACTTC
. TRBD1 TRBJ2-7 TRBV5-1 CASSLGQVYEQYF TGCGCCAGCAGCTTAGGACAGGTCTACGAGCAGTACTTC
. . TRBJ2-5 TRBV5-1 CASSRERLETQYF TGCGCCAGCAGTCGAGAGAGACTGGAGACCCAGTACTTC
. TRBD2 TRBJ2-3 TRBV7-9 CASGLAGAMDTQYF TGTGCCAGCGGACTAGCGGGAGCTATGGATACGCAGTATTTT
. . TRBJ2-2 TRBV5-5 CASSLLSSNTGELFF TGTGCCAGCAGCTTGCTTAGTTCGAACACCGGGGAGCTGTTTTTT
. TRBD1 TRBJ1-2 TRBV29-1 CSVLGQAEGGYTF TGCAGCGTTCTAGGACAGGCTGAGGGAGGCTACACCTTC
. TRBD1 TRBJ1-2 TRBV6-4 CASRSPGTGVGGYYGYTF TGTGCCAGCAGATCTCCCGGGACAGGGGTAGGGGGATACTATGGCTACACCTTC
once TRBD1 TRBJ2-1 TRBV2 CARGTDLGEQFF TGTGCCAGGGGGACAGACCTGGGTGAGCAGTTCTTC
. TRBD2 TRBJ2-2 TRBV15 CATSRVTGGNTGELFF TGTGCCACCAGCAGAGTAACGGGAGGCAACACCGGGGAGCTGTTTTTT
. . TRBJ1-1 TRBV13 CASSSGFTEAFF TGTGCCAGCAGCTCGGGGTTTACTGAAGCTTTCTTT
. . TRBJ1-1 TRBV2 CASRSPGGTEAFF TGTGCCAGCAGGAGCCCGGGAGGCACTGAAGCTTTCTTT
. . TRBJ1-4 TRBV5-4 CASSLGGTNEKLFF TGTGCCAGCAGCCTAGGGGGAACTAATGAAAAACTGTTTTTT
. . TRBJ2-2 TRBV7-4 CASSLELPVGELFF TGTGCCAGCAGCTTAGAACTACCGGTCGGGGAGCTGTTTTTT
once TRBD1 TRBJ2-7 TRBV4-1 CASSQEIGTGAHEQYF TGCGCCAGCAGCCAAGAGATCGGGACAGGGGCCCACGAGCAGTACTTC
. TRBD2 TRBJ2-1 TRBV19 CASSYGLGVDEQFF TGTGCCAGTAGCTACGGACTAGGGGTGGATGAGCAGTTCTTC
. . TRBJ2-5 TRBV5-1 CASSLGPSGDQETQYF TGCGCCAGCAGCTTGGGGCCTTCGGGGGACCAAGAGACCCAGTACTTC
. TRBD2 TRBJ2-2 TRBV19 CASTTVRTSGLRNTGELFF TGTGCCAGTACCACCGTGAGGACTAGCGGACTTAGGAACACCGGGGAGCTGTTTTTT
. . TRBJ2-7 TRBV5-1 CASSLPGPGGEQYF TGCGCCAGCAGCCTACCGGGACCCGGGGGCGAGCAGTACTTC